The present TCR beta chain was sequenced within a study of blood T cell repertoires in COVID-19. Study summary: Specimens from acute and convalescent COVID-19 originated in the United States, Italy and Spain.

Profiled with immunoSEQ multiplex PCR; TCRdb holds only in-frame clones, not every one. The data show 53,000 or so clones, approximately 79% seen once. V lost 4 bases, J lost 4 bases, and 6 bases stayed unmatched. Germline V gene sequence: CDR1 KGHSH, CDR2 LQKENI. This CDR3 comprises 15 residues. This clone was seen once. J is TRBJ2-4 and V is TRBV18, with 8 bases identical to TRBD2. The origin of this receptor is a man between 60 and 70 years old with acute or convalescent COVID-19. The sequenced material came from peripheral blood. In DNA form, the CDR3 reads TGTGCCAGCTCACTCCCTGCTAGCGGGAAAAACATTCAGTACTTC. It codes for CASSLPASGKNIQYF.